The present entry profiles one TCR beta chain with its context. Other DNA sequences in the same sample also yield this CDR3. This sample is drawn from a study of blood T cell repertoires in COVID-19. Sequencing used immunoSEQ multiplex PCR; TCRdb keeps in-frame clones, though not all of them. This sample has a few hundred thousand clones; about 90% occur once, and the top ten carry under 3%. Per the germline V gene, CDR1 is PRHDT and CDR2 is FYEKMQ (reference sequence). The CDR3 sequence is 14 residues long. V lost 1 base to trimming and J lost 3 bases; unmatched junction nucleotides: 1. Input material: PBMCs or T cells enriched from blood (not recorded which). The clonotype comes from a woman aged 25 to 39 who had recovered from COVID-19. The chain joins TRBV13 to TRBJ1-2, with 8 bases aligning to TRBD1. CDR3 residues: CASSLDRGYYGYTF. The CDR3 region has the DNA TGTGCCAGCAGCTTAGACAGGGGGTACTATGGCTACACCTTC.